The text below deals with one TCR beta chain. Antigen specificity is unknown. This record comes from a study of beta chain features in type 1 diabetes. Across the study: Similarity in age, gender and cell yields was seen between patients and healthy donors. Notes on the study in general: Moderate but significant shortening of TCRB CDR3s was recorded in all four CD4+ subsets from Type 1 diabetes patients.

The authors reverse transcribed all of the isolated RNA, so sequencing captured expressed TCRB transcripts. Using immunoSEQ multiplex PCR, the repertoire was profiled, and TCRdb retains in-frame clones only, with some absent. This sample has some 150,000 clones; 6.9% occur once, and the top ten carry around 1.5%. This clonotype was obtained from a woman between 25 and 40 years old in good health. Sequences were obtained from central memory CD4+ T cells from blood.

The CDR3 DNA reads TGTGCCAGCAGCACAGGGACCCACACCGGGGAGCTGTTTTTT. Protein product: CASSTGTHTGELFF. V gene TRBV6-1 combines with J gene TRBJ2-2; D perhaps matches TRBD1 (6 bases). V was pared by 6 bases and J by 3 bases, with 11 bases between. This CDR3 spans 14 amino acids. CDR1 is MNHNS, CDR2 SASEGT, per germline.